These T cell receptor beta chains were read from a single sample in a study of T cell changes during pregnancy in multiple sclerosis. Sequencing used immunoSEQ multiplex PCR; TCRdb keeps in-frame clones, though not all of them. The sample comprises some 120,000 clones, approximately 94% of which are singletons, and around 6% rests with the top ten. Sequencing used peripheral blood, obtained before pregnancy. Receptors originate from a female donor with multiple sclerosis, enrolled in a pregnancy study. The CDR3 runs from the conserved cysteine through the conserved F or W. A D gene is named only where the DNA matches it firmly. The size field is filled for only some rows; it gives once, few, many or a size class.

TRBJ1-1 NA once TRBV19 TGTGCCAGTAGTATAGGCAGGGGCGAGGACACTGAAGCTTTCTTT CASSIGRGEDTEAFF
TRBJ2-3 TRBD2 NA TRBV5-1 TGCGCCAGCAGCTGGGTAGGAGGCCTTGGGCTAGCGGGAACAGATACGCAGTATTTT CASSWVGGLGLAGTDTQYF
TRBJ2-3 TRBD2 NA TRBV14 TGTGCCAGCAGCCAGACTAGCGGGGGCACAGATACGCAGTATTTT CASSQTSGGTDTQYF
TRBJ1-1 NA NA TRBV7-9 TGTGCCAGCAGCTTACAGAGGGACACTGAAGCTTTCTTT CASSLQRDTEAFF
TRBJ1-5 NA NA TRBV2 TGTGCCAGCAGTGAGACCAGGGGTGGCAATCAGCCCCAGCATTTT CASSETRGGNQPQHF
TRBJ1-5 TRBD1 few TRBV5-1 TGCGCCAGCAGCTTGACAGGGGATAGCAATCAGCCCCAGCATTTT CASSLTGDSNQPQHF
TRBJ1-4 TRBD1 NA TRBV7-9 TGTGCCAGCAGCCTCGGGACAGCCCATGAAAAACTGTTTTTT CASSLGTAHEKLFF
TRBJ2-2 TRBD2 NA TRBV6-5 TGTGCCAGCACGCGGGGGGTCGTGGGAACCGGGGAGCTGTTTTTT CASTRGVVGTGELFF
TRBJ1-1 NA NA TRBV2 TGTGCCAGCAGTGATGGGGGGGCGGACACTGAAGCTTTCTTT CASSDGGADTEAFF
TRBJ2-7 TRBD1 NA TRBV28 TGTGCCAGCACCACGGGACAGAGGATGGAAGAGCAGTACTTC CASTTGQRMEEQYF
TRBJ1-2 TRBD1 NA TRBV5-5 TGTGCCAGCAGCTTCATCTCAGGGGGCAGAGGCTATGGCTACACCTTC CASSFISGGRGYGYTF
TRBJ2-2 TRBD2 NA TRBV19 TGTGCCAGTAAGGCGGGAGAAGATACCGGGGAGCTGTTTTTT CASKAGEDTGELFF
TRBJ2-3 NA NA TRBV9 TGTGCCAGCAGCGTTAGAGGGGACTCTCTAGGATTTACAGATACGCAGTATTTT CASSVRGDSLGFTDTQYF
TRBJ2-2 NA NA TRBV5-1 TGCGCCAGCAGCTTGACGTCCAGGGGCATGGTGGACACCGGGGAGCTGTTTTTT CASSLTSRGMVDTGELFF
TRBJ2-7 TRBD2 NA TRBV4-1 TGCGCCAGCAGCCAACCGGGACTAGCGGGGGGGAGCTCCTACGAGCAGTACTTC CASSQPGLAGGSSYEQYF
TRBJ2-7 TRBD1 NA TRBV7-8 TGTGCCAGCAGCCCCCGGACAGGGCGAAGCTCCTACGAGCAGTACTTC CASSPRTGRSSYEQYF
TRBJ2-1 NA NA TRBV28 TGTGCCAGCAGCCAGGGAGGTTTGGGTAATGAGCAGTTCTTC CASSQGGLGNEQFF
TRBJ2-7 TRBD2 NA TRBV27 TGTGCCAGCAGTCGTCGCGGGAGGACCTACGAGCAGTACTTC CASSRRGRTYEQYF
TRBJ1-2 NA NA TRBV29-1 TGCAGCGTTGATAAGGGAGCCTCTAACTATGGCTACACCTTC CSVDKGASNYGYTF
TRBJ1-1 NA NA TRBV7-9 TGTGCCAGCAGTTCCCACAGGACAGTGAACACTGAAGCTTTCTTT CASSSHRTVNTEAFF
TRBJ2-3 TRBD1 NA TRBV29-1 TGCAGCGTGTCGGGACAGGGGGGGAATACGCAGTATTTT CSVSGQGGNTQYF
TRBJ1-1 NA NA TRBV15 TGTGCCACCAGCCGCTACAGGGAAAACACTGAAGCTTTCTTT CATSRYRENTEAFF
TRBJ2-7 TRBD2 NA TRBV5-1 TGCGCCAGCAGCGGACGGACTAGCGGGATCCACGAGCAGTACTTC CASSGRTSGIHEQYF
TRBJ1-2 TRBD1 NA TRBV6-6 TGTGCCAGCAGTTTCCGGGACAGTTACCATCCCACCTTC CASSFRDSYHPTF
TRBJ2-3 NA NA TRBV28 TGTGCCAGCAGATCTAGGACAAGGACAGATACGCAGTATTTT CASRSRTRTDTQYF
TRBJ2-2 TRBD1 NA TRBV11-3 TGTGCCAGCAGCTCGGGACAGGGGAACACCGGGGAGCTGTTTTTT CASSSGQGNTGELFF
TRBJ2-1 NA NA TRBV2 TGTGCCAGCAGTGAAAGGGGACTGCCTACCTACAATGAGCAGTTCTTC CASSERGLPTYNEQFF
TRBJ2-5 TRBD2 NA TRBV15 TGTGCCACCAGCGCTAGCGGGGTAGGGGAGACCCAGTACTTC CATSASGVGETQYF
TRBJ2-3 TRBD1 NA TRBV5-1 TGCGCCAGCAGCTTGGACCGACAGGGTGGTACAGATACGCAGTATTTT CASSLDRQGGTDTQYF
TRBJ1-1 NA NA TRBV27 TGTGCCAGCAGTTTATCCCGAACAGGGCAGACTGAAGCTTTCTTT CASSLSRTGQTEAFF